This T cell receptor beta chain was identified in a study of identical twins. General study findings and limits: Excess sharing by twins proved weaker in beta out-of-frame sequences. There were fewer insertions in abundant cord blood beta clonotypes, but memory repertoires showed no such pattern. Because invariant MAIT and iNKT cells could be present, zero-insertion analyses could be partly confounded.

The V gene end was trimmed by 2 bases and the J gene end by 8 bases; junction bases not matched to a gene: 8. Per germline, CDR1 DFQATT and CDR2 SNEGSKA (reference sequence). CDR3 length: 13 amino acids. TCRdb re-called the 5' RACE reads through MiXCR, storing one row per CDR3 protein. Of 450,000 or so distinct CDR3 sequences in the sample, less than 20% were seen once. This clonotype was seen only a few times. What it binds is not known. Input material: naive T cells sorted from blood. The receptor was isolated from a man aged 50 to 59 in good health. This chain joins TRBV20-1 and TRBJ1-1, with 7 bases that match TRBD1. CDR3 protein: CSARQGVLSEAFF. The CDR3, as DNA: TGCAGTGCTAGACAGGGGGTCTTATCCGAAGCTTTCTTT.